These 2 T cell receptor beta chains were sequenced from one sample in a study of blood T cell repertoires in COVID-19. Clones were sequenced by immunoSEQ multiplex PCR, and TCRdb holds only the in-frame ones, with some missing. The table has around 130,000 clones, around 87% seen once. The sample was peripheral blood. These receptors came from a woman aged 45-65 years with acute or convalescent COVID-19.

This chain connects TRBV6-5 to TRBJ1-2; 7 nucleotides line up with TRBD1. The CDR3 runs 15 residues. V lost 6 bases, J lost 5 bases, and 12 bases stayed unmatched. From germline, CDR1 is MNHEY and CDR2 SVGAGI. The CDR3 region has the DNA TGTGCCAGCAGAAGAGCCGGGACAGACGTTTATGGCTACACCTTC. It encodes CASRRAGTDVYGYTF.

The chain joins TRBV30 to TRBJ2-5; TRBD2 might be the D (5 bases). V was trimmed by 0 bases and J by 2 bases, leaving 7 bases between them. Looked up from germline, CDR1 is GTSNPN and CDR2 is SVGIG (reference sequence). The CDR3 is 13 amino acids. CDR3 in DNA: TGTGCCTGGAGTGTAGGAGGTCAAGAGACCCAGTACTTC. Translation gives CAWSVGGQETQYF.